The sequence of this T cell receptor beta chain was determined in a study of cytomegalovirus exposure and HLA in healthy donors. General observations from the study: Presence/absence results assume similar sequencing depth per donor, which may not hold.

PCR primers comprised 60 Vbeta and 13 Jbeta primers. The method was immunoSEQ multiplex PCR; TCRdb's version includes in-frame clones alone and lacks a portion of them. The listing contains about 130,000 clones. The CDR3 totals 15 residues. CDR1 and CDR2 from the germline V gene are SGDLS and YYNGEE. Losses at the gene ends were 3 bases for V and 6 bases for J; bases not matched to a gene: 11. As to this clone: Its antigen is currently unknown.

V gene TRBV9 combines with J gene TRBJ1-1; TRBD1 agrees at 7 bases. The sample comprised PBMCs. This receptor was obtained from an older woman in good health and CMV-seronegative. DNA for the CDR3: TGTGCCAGCAGCGCCGGGACAGCCGGTCCTTCTGAAGCTTTCTTT. This gives the protein CASSAGTAGPSEAFF.